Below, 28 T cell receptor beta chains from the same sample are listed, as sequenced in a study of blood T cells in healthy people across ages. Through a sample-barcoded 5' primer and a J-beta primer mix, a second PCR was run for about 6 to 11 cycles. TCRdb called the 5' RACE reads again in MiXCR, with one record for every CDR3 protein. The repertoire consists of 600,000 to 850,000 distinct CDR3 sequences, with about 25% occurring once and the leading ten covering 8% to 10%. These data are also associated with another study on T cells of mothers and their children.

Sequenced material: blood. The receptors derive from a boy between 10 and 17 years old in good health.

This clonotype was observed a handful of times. The CDR3 region is CASSEPRGGGTDTQYF. CDR3 bases: TGTGCCAGCAGCGAACCCCGAGGGGGGGGCACAGATACGCAGTATTTT. This chain joins TRBV9 and TRBJ2-3, with D possibly being TRBD2 (7 bases). The CDR3 loop spans 16 amino acids. Germline CDR1 and CDR2: SGDLS and YYNGEE. Trimming took off 3 bases at V and 1 base at J, with 15 bases between the two ends.

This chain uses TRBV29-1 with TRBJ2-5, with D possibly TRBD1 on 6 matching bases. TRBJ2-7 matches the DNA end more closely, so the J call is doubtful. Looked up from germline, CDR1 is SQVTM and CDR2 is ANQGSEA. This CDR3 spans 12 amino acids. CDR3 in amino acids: CSTIQGAYEQYF. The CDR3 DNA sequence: TGCAGCACCATACAGGGTGCCTACGAGCAGTACTTC.

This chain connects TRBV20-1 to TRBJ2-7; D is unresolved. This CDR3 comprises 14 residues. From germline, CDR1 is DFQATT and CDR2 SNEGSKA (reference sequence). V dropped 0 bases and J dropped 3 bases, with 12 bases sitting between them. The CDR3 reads CSARDLGDLYEQYF. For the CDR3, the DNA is TGCAGTGCTAGAGATCTTGGGGATCTCTACGAGCAGTACTTC.

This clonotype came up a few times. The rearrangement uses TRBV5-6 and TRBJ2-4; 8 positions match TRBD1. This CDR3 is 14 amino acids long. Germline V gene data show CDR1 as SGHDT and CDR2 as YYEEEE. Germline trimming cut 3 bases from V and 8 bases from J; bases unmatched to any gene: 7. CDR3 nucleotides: TGTGCCAGCAGCTACGGACAGGGCTTTTACATTCAGTACTTC. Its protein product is CASSYGQGFYIQYF.

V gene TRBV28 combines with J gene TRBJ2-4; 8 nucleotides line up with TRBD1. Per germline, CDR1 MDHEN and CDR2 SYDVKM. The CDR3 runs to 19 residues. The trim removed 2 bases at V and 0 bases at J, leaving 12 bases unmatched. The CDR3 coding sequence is TGTGCCAGCAGTTTAGGCCCTGGGACAGGCCGCCTAGCCAAAAACATTCAGTACTTC. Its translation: CASSLGPGTGRLAKNIQYF.

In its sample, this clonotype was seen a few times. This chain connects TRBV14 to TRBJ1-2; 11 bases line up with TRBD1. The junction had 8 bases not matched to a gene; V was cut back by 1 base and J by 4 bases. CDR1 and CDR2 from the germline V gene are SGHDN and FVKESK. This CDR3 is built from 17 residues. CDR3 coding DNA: TGTGCCAGCAGCCAAGGGACAGGGGGCGGTCTGAGCTATGGCTACACCTTC. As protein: CASSQGTGGGLSYGYTF.

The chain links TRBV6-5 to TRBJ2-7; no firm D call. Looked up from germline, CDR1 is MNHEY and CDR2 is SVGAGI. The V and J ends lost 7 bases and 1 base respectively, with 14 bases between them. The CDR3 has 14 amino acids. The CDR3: CASKDVGQSYEQYF. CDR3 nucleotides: TGTGCCAGCAAGGATGTAGGGCAGTCCTACGAGCAGTACTTC.

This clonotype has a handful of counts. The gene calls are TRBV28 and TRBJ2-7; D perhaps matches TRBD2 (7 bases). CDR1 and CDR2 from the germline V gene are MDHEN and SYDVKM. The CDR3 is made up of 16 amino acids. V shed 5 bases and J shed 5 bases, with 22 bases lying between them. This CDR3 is CASSPPWGGGKNEQYF. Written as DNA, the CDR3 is TGTGCCAGCAGTCCACCTTGGGGAGGGGGAAAAAACGAGCAGTACTTC.

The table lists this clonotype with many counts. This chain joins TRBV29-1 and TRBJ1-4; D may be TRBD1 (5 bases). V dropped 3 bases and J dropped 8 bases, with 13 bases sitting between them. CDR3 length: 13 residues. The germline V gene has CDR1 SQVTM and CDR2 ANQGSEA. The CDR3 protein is CSVDGQGREKLFF. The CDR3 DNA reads TGCAGCGTTGATGGGCAGGGAAGGGAAAAACTGTTTTTT.

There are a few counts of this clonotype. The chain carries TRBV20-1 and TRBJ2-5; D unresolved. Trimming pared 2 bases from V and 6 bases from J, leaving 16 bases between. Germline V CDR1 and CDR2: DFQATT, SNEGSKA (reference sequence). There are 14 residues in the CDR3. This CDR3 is CSARSWRSPKTQYF. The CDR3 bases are TGCAGTGCTAGAAGTTGGCGGAGCCCCAAGACCCAGTACTTC.

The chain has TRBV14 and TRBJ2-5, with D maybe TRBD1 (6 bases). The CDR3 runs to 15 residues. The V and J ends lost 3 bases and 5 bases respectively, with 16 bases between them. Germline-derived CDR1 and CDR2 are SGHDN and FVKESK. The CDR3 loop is CASSHHTGTGETQYF. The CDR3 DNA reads TGTGCCAGCAGCCACCATACAGGGACCGGGGAGACCCAGTACTTC.

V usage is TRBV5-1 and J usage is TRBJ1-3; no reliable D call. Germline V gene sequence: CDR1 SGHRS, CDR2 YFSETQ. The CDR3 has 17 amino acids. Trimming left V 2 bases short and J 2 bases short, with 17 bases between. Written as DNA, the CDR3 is TGCGCCAGCAGCTTCGAGGGTCTGGGAATTCCTGGAAACACCATATATTTT. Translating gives CASSFEGLGIPGNTIYF.

The CDR3 loop reads CSVEVAGKNYGYTF. The CDR3 nucleotides read TGCAGCGTTGAAGTCGCAGGGAAGAACTATGGCTACACCTTC. The chain has TRBV29-1 and TRBJ1-2; maybe TRBD1 (5 bases). Trimming took 1 base from V and 2 from J, leaving 11 bases between them. The CDR3 consists of 14 residues. Germline-derived CDR1 and CDR2 are SQVTM and ANQGSEA. Full variable domain (remainder filled in from reference TRBV29-1 and TRBJ1-2): SAVISQKPSRDICQRGTSLTIQCQVDSQVTMMFWYRQQPGQSLTLIATANQGSEATYESGFVIDKFPISRPNLTFSTLTVSNMSPEDSSIYLCSVEVAGKNYGYTFGSGTRLTVV.

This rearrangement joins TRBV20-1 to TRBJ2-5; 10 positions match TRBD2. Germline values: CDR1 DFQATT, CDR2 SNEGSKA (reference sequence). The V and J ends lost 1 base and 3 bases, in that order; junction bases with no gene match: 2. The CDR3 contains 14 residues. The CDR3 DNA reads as TGCAGTGCTAGAGGAACTAGCGGGGAAGAGACCCAGTACTTC. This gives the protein CSARGTSGEETQYF.

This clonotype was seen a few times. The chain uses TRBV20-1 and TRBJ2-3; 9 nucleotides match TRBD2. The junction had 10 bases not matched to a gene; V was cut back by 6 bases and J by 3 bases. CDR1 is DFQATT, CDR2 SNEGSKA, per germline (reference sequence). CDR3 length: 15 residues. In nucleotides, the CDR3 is TGCAGTGCCCCTAAGGGGCGGGAGGGGACAGATACGCAGTATTTT. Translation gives CSAPKGREGTDTQYF.

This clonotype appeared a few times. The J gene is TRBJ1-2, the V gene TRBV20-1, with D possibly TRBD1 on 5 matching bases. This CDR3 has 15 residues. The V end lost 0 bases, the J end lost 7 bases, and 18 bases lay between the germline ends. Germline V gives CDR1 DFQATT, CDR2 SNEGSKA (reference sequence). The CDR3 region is CSARDWQGVSSGYTF. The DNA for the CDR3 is TGCAGTGCTAGAGATTGGCAAGGGGTCAGTAGTGGCTACACCTTC.

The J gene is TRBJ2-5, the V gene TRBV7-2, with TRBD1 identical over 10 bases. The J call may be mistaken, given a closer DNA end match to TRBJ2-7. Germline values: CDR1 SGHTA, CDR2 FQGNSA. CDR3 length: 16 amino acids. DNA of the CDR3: TGTGCCAGCAGCTTATACTTGTGGACAGGGGGCTACGAGCAGTACTTC. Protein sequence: CASSLYLWTGGYEQYF.

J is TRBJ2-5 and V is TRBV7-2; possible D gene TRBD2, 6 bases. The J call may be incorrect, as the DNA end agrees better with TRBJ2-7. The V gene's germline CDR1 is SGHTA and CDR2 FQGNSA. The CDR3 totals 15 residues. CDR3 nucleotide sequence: TGTGCCAGCAGCTTATATAGCGGAGTGCGCTACGAGCAGTACTTC. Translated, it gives CASSLYSGVRYEQYF.

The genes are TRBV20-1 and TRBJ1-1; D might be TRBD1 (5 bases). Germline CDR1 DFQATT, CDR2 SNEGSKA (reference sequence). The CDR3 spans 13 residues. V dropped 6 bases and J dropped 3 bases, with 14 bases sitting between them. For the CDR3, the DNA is TGCAGTGCCAACCCCCCGGGGGACACTGAAGCTTTCTTT. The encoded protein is CSANPPGDTEAFF.

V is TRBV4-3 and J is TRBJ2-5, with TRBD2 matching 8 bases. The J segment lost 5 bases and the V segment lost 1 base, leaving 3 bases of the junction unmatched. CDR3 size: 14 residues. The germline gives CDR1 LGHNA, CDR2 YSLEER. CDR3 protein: CASSQAGGLETQYF. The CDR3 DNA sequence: TGCGCCAGCAGCCAAGCGGGGGGGCTTGAGACCCAGTACTTC.

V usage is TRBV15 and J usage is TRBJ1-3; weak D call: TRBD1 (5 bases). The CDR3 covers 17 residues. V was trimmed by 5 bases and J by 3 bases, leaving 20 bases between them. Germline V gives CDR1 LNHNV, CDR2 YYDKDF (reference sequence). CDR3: CATSGRDRTSVGNTIYF. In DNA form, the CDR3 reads TGTGCCACCAGCGGAAGGGACCGGACCTCTGTTGGAAACACCATATATTTT.

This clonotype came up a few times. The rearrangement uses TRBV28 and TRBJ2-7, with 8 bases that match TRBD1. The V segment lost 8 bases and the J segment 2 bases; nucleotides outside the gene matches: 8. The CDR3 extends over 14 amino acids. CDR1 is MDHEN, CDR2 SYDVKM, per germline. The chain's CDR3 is CASALTGAAYEQYF. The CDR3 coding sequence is TGTGCCAGCGCATTGACAGGGGCAGCCTACGAGCAGTACTTC.

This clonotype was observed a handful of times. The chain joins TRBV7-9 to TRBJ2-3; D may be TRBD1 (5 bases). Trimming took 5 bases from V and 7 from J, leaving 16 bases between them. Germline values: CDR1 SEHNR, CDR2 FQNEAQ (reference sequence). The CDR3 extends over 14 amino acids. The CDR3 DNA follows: TGTGCCAGCAGCCCTCCTAGGGGCGAATATACGCAGTATTTT. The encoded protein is CASSPPRGEYTQYF.

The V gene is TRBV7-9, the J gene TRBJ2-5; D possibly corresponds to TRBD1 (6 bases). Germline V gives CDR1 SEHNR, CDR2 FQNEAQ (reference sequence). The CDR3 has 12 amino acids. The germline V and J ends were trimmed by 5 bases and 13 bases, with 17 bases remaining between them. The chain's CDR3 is CASSQNPTGWYF. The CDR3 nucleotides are TGTGCCAGCAGCCAAAACCCTACAGGGTGGTACTTC.

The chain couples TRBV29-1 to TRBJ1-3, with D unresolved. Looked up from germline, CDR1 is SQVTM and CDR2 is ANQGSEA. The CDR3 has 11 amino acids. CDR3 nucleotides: TGCCTTTGGTCCTCTGGAAACACCATATATTTT. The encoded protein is CLWSSGNTIYF.

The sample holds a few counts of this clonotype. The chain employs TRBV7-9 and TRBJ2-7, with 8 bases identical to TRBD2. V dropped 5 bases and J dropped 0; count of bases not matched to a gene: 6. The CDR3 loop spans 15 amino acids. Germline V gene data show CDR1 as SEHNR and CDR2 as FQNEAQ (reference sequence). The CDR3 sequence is CASSPGLAISYEQYF. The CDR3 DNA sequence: TGTGCCAGCAGCCCCGGACTAGCAATCTCCTACGAGCAGTACTTC.

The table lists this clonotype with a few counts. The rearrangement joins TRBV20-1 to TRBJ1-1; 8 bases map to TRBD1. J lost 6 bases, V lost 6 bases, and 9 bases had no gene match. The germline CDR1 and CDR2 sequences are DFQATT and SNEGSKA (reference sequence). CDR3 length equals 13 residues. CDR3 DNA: TGCAGTGCACTATCGGACAGGGAATCTGAAGCTTTCTTT. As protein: CSALSDRESEAFF.

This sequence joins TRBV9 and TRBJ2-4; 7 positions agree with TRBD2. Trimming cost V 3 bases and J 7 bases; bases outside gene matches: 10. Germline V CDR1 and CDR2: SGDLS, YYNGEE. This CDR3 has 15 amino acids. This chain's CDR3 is CASSGGEGSRNIQYF. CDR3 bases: TGTGCCAGCAGCGGAGGGGAGGGTTCTCGGAACATTCAGTACTTC.